These 12 T cell receptor beta chains originate from one sample sequenced in a study of CD8+ T cells in alopecia areata. Following extraction, RNA underwent reverse transcription to cDNA, which served as the sequencing template. Sequenced by immunoSEQ multiplex PCR; TCRdb stores in-frame clones only, minus some. The sample presents about 110,000 clones, none singletons. Sequencing was performed on lesional skin. These receptors were obtained from a C3H/HeJ mouse with alopecia areata. The MHC haplotype of the strain is H2-k.

In its sample, this clone was seen a few times. Germline and genes here are mouse. The CDR3 goes on 4 residues after the read ends, and that part is filled in from the germline J gene. V gene TRBV1 combines with J gene TRBJ2-7; D is possibly TRBD1 (6 bases). Trimming cost V 2 bases and J 0 bases, with 14 bases left between them. The germline V gene has CDR1 NSQYPW and CDR2 LRSPGD (reference sequence). The CDR3 covers 16 residues. The CDR3 DNA, read in part, is TGCACCTGCAGTGCACGACAGGTCCCCAGCTCCTAT. This sequence encodes CTCSARQVPSSY. The whole CDR3 is CTCSARQVPSSYEQYF.

This clone was seen a handful of times. Genes and germline come from the mouse. The read gets to within 4 residues of the CDR3 end, and the germline J gene fills in the rest. The chain combines TRBV13-1 with TRBJ2-2; the match to TRBD1 covers 10 bases. Germline V gene lookup returns CDR1 NSHNY and CDR2 SYGAGN. CDR3 size: 17 residues. V trimming: 2 bases; J trimming: 3 bases; junction bases outside the gene matches: 7. The sequenced part of the CDR3 DNA is TGTGCCAGCAGTGAGCCGGGACAGGGGACGGACACCGGG. It yields the protein CASSEPGQGTDTG. The full-length CDR3 reads as CASSEPGQGTDTGQLYF.

This clone was seen a handful of times. Translating the DNA gives a protein that differs from the TCRdb entry at residue 12; the protein shown here is that DNA translation. Genes here carry mouse names. The read terminates 3 residues ahead of where the CDR3 ends, so the germline J gene completes it. The rearrangement joins TRBV19 to TRBJ1-3; D gene ambiguous. CDR1 FNHDT and CDR2 SITEND come from the germline V gene (reference sequence). The CDR3 runs 15 residues. Trimming removed 1 base from V and 0 bases from J, with 8 bases in between. The CDR3 reads CASSILANSGNTLYF. The sequenced CDR3 bases are TGTGCCAGCAGTATACTCGCCAATTCTGGAAATACG.

This clone was seen repeatedly, ten times or more. All gene names here are mouse names. The read ends 4 residues before the CDR3 terminus; that terminus is restored from the germline J gene. The chain joins TRBV13-3 to TRBJ2-3, with TRBD2 identical over 11 bases. Germline lookup yields CDR1 NNHDY and CDR2 SYVADS. This CDR3 is 17 amino acids long. The V gene end was trimmed by 2 bases and the J gene end by 0 bases; junction bases not matched to a gene: 5. The CDR3 region is CASSELGGRESAETLYF. CDR3 DNA, as far as it was read: TGTGCCAGCAGTGAACTGGGGGGGCGCGAGAGTGCAGAA.

To note about this clone: The genes and germline here are from mouse. The read ends 4 residues before the CDR3 terminus; that terminus is restored from the germline J gene. The chain recombines TRBV17 with TRBJ2-2, with D unresolved. The CDR3 runs to 13 residues. Trimming removed 3 bases at V and 3 bases at J, with 5 bases between. Germline V gene lookup returns CDR1 MNHDT and CDR2 YYDKIL. CDR3 sequence: CASSSGDTGQLYF. The covered CDR3 bases are TGTGCTAGCAGTAGTGGTGACACCGGG.

On this clone itself: Gene names denote mouse genes. The read stops 4 residues short of the end of the CDR3; the missing end is completed from the germline J gene. The chain employs TRBV1 and TRBJ2-5; 10 positions match TRBD2. Germline V gene sequence: CDR1 NSQYPW, CDR2 LRSPGD (reference sequence). The length of the CDR3 is 14 residues. The CDR3 loop reads CTCSATGGLDTQYF. The CDR3 DNA, read in part, is TGCACCTGCAGTGCGACTGGGGGGTTGGAC.

This clone was counted at least ten times. The gene names given are mouse names. The read stops 4 residues short of the end of the CDR3; the missing end is completed from the germline J gene. J is TRBJ2-1 and V is TRBV17; 10 nucleotides align to TRBD1. J gave up 5 bases and V 5 bases, and 6 bases lay outside the gene matches. Germline V gives CDR1 MNHDT, CDR2 YYDKIL. CDR3 length equals 15 residues. The chain's CDR3 is CASSGPGQGNAEQFF. The sequenced CDR3 bases are TGTGCTAGCAGTGGACCGGGACAGGGGAATGCT.

Note on this clone: Gene labels here are mouse ones. The read is 4 residues too short to cover the CDR3 end, so that end is filled in from the germline J gene. The chain is built from TRBV14 and TRBJ2-3; 7 bases match TRBD2. With V trimmed by 5 bases and J by 3 bases, 9 bases remained unmatched. There are 15 residues in the CDR3. The germline V gene encodes CDR1 SGHDT and CDR2 FRDEAV. CDR3 residues: CASSPGLGEAETLYF. The sequenced CDR3 bases are TGTGCCAGCAGCCCCGGGCTGGGGGAAGCAGAA.

This clone has more than one count but fewer than ten. TCRdb's protein sequence differs at residue 12 from the translated DNA; the protein presented here follows the DNA. Gene and germline names: mouse. The CDR3 end falls 3 residues outside the read, so it is completed with the germline J gene. The chain couples TRBV19 to TRBJ1-3; 8 bases align to TRBD1. Trimming cost V 2 bases and J 4 bases; bases outside gene matches: 5. Germline values: CDR1 FNHDT, CDR2 SITEND (reference sequence). The CDR3 totals 15 residues. The sequenced part of the CDR3 DNA is TGTGCCAGCAGTATCCAGGGGGCGCACGGAAATACG. It specifies CASSIQGAHGNT. The CDR3 as a whole reads CASSIQGAHGNTLYF.

With respect to this clone: Gene names refer to mouse genes. The CDR3 end is not reached by the read, which stops 4 residues before it; the germline J gene fills it in. The chain carries TRBV13-3 and TRBJ2-3; no clear D. This CDR3 comprises 15 residues. Germline-derived CDR1 and CDR2 are NNHDY and SYVADS. Trimming took 2 bases from V and 3 from J, leaving 13 bases between them. CDR3 DNA (partial): TGTGCCAGCAGTGACGGAGGGTTCGACGCAGAA. This encodes CASSDGGFDAE. From start to end, the CDR3 is CASSDGGFDAETLYF.

To note about this clone: Mouse germline and gene names are used. CDR3 DNA (partial): TGTGCCAGCTCAGACTGGGGAAGTGCAGAA. Translation gives CASSDWGSAE. The entire CDR3 sequence reads CASSDWGSAETLYF. The chain uses TRBV19 and TRBJ2-3, with 8 bases fitting TRBD2. Read data end 4 residues before the CDR3 end; the end is taken from the germline J gene. Germline loops: CDR1 FNHDT, CDR2 SITEND (reference sequence). The CDR3 consists of 14 residues. The V gene end was trimmed by 7 bases and the J gene end by 0 bases; junction bases not matched to a gene: 4. Looking up the rest from reference TRBV19 and TRBJ2-3 gives the full variable domain: GGIITQTPKFLIGQEGQKLTLKCQQNFNHDTMYWYRQDSGKGLRLIYYSITENDLQKGDLSEGYDASREKKSSFSLTVTSAQKNEMAVFLCASSDWGSAETLYFGSGTRLTVL.

With respect to this clone: All gene names here are mouse names. The sequence runs out 4 residues before the end of the CDR3; the remainder is reconstructed from the germline J gene. The chain recombines TRBV13-3 with TRBJ2-1; D is possibly TRBD1 (6 bases). CDR1 and CDR2 (germline): NNHDY, SYVADS. The V end lost 0 bases, the J end lost 3 bases, and 13 bases lay between the germline ends. The CDR3 is made up of 16 amino acids. This chain's CDR3 is CASSDDRDKSYAEQFF. Partial CDR3 DNA: TGTGCCAGCAGTGATGACCGGGACAAATCCTATGCT.